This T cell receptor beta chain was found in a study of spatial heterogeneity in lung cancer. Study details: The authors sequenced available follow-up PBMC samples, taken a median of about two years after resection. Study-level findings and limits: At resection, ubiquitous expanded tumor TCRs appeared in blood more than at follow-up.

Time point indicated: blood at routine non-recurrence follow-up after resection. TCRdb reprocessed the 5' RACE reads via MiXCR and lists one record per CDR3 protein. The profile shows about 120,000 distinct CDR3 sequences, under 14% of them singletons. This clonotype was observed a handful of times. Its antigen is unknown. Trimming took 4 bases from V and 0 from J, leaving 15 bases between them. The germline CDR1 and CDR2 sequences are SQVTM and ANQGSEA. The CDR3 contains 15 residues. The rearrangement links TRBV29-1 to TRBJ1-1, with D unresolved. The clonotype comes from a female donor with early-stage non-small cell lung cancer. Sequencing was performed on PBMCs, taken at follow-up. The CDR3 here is CSVVQDSSMNTEAFF. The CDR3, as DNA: TGCAGCGTTGTTCAGGACTCAAGCATGAACACTGAAGCTTTCTTT.